This T cell receptor (beta chain) derives from a study of identifying expanded T cells in peripheral blood (dated by TCRdb to the late 2010s). Turning to the overall study: Four technical replicates, made by sequencing separate aliquots from the same pool of genomic DNA, were compared pairwise. The study at large found these results: Across all healthy-donor time intervals, the beta-binomial model significantly cut both the number of clones called differentially abundant and the false-positive rate. Across all healthy donors, variance in clone template counts between approximately two-week samples was found to increase significantly with total template count. Between technical replicates the binomial model flagged about 1.2 differentially abundant clones, whereas over roughly two weeks the binomial model flagged about 15 and over approximately 4 weeks approximately 20. The authors expected that biological variance in healthy repertoires might rise further over much longer intervals, such as months to years.

Its CDR3 holds 14 amino acids, cysteine through phenylalanine. Only the CDR3 DNA is retained, 42 bases long and in frame from the first base. The germline V gene sets CDR1 to SGHRS and CDR2 to YFSETQ. V is pruned by 2 bases and J by 4 bases, leaving 3 bases of the junction without a gene match. Worth noting for this clone: This clone's antigen is unknown. Base quality data are lacking; no much larger clone is found one base away.

During the collection period, no immune events, such as infections, were documented for the healthy donors. Healthy-donor blood repertoires served as a training cohort to calibrate time-dependent variance in a beta-binomial model of T-cell clone differential abundance. The training cohort included approximately 10 healthy donors, of whom 3 were female and 7 were male. Donor ages ranged from roughly 29 to 64 years, with an average of around 45 years. Whole blood was collected from each healthy donor at three time points spaced roughly two weeks apart and obtained from a commercial supplier. For immunosequencing, genomic DNA was extracted from whole blood that had not been sorted. The immunoSEQ Assay, which uses bias-controlled multiplex PCR amplification of genomic DNA, was used to profile TCRbeta CDR3 regions. The study's processing was this. To quantify the absolute abundance of each unique TCRbeta CDR3 region, the sequences were collapsed and filtered. Two models were used to test differential abundance: a binomial model (Fisher-equivalent) and a beta-binomial model that adds time-dependent variance fitted from healthy donors. Clones with fewer than 5 combined templates were excluded, and clones with Benjamini-Hochberg FDR below 0.01 were called differentially abundant. In the beta-binomial model, variance was expressed as a function of the total template count across the two samples, in the form v = (b*log(k)+a)^2. TCRdb obtained this table from immuneACCESS and retained in-frame rearrangements with V and J assigned. These tables miss some clones; where compared with another copy, unresolved V genes account for less than half of the shortfall, and the remainder is unexplained. V, J and clone size are taken as reported in that table, and D and trimming were inferred from the DNA itself. The table for this sample lists some 75,000 clones; 90% of them were counted only once. The ten most abundant clones make up 3.3% of the sample.

What was sequenced was blood. The chain is made from TRBV5-1 and TRBJ2-1; the central 7 bases match TRBD2. The origin of this receptor is a person aged 18 to 70 in good health. The DNA sequence reads TGCGCCAGCAGCTTAGCGGGATCTTACAATGAGCAGTTCTTC. Translated, this is CASSLAGSYNEQFF.